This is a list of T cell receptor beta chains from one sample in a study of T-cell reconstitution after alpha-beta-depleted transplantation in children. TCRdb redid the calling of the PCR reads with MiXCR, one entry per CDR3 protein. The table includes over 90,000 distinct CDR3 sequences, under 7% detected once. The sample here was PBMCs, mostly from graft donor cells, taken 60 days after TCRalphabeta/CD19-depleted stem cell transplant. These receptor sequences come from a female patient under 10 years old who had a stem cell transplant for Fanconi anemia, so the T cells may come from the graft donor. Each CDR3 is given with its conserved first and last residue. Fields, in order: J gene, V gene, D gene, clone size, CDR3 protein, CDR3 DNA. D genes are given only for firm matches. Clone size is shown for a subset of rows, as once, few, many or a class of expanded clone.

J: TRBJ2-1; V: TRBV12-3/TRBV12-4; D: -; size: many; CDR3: CASSGANRDSFDEEQFF; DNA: TGTGCCAGCAGCGGGGCCAACAGAGACTCCTTTGATGAGGAGCAGTTCTTC
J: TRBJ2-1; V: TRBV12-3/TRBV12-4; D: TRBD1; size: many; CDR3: CASSSTGENYNEQFF; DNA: TGTGCCAGCAGTTCCACAGGGGAAAATTACAATGAGCAGTTCTTC
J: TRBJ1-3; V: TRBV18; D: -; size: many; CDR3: CASSPATGSSGNTIYF; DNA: TGTGCCAGCTCACCGGCAACAGGGTCCTCTGGAAACACCATATATTTT
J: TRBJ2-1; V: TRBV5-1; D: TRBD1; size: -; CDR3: CASSFRDRGNEQFF; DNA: TGCGCCAGCAGCTTCCGGGACAGGGGCAATGAGCAGTTCTTC
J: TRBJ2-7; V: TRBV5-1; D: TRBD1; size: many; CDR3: CASSDERGLGEQYF; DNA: TGCGCCAGCAGCGACGAAAGGGGGCTGGGAGAGCAGTACTTC
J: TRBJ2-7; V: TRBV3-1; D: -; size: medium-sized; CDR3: CASSQDRYEQYF; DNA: TGTGCCAGCAGCCAAGATCGCTACGAGCAGTACTTC
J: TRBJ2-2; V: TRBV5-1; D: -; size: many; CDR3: CASIGGAGNTGELFF; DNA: TGCGCCAGCATTGGAGGAGCAGGGAACACCGGGGAGCTGTTTTTT
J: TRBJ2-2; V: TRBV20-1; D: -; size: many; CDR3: CSARDSRGATGELFF; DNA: TGCAGTGCTAGAGACTCCCGTGGGGCCACCGGGGAGCTGTTTTTT
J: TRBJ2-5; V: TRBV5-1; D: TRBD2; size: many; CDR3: CASSSMGTSQETQYF; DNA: TGCGCCAGCAGCTCAATGGGGACTAGCCAAGAGACCCAGTACTTC
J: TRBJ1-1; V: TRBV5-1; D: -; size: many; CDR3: CASSLVVTGNTEAFF; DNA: TGCGCCAGCAGCTTGGTTGTAACAGGGAACACTGAAGCTTTCTTT
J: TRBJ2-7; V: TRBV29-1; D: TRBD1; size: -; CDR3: CSVGGGQGAYEQYF; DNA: TGCAGCGTTGGGGGGGGACAGGGGGCTTACGAGCAGTACTTC